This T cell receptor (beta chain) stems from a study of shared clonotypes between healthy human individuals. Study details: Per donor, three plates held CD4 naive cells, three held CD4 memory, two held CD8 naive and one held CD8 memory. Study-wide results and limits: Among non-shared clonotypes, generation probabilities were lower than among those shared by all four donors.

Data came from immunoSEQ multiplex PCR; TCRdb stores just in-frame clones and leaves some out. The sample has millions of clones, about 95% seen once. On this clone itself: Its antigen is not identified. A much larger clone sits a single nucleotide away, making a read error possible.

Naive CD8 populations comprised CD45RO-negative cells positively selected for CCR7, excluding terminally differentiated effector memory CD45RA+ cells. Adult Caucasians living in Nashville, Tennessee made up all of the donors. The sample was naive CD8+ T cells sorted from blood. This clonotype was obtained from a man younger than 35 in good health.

CDR3: CASRPQGASYEQYF. CDR3 DNA sequence: TGTGCCAGCAGACCACAGGGGGCCTCCTACGAGCAGTACTTC. This chain connects TRBV28 to TRBJ2-7; 9 bases are a match to TRBD1. Trimming removed 6 bases from V and 0 bases from J; junction bases left unmatched: 3. Germline lookup yields CDR1 MDHEN and CDR2 SYDVKM. This CDR3 contains 14 residues.